These 16 T cell receptor beta chains were all obtained from the same sample, sequenced in a study of blood T cell repertoires in COVID-19. Produced via immunoSEQ multiplex PCR; TCRdb's table is partial and in-frame only. The sample records some 51,000 clones, roughly nine tenths being singletons. The source material was peripheral blood. The receptor set was obtained from a man aged 35 to 55 with acute or convalescent COVID-19.

The chain is built from TRBV6-1 and TRBJ1-1; D remains ambiguous. Germline V gives CDR1 MNHNS, CDR2 SASEGT. The CDR3 is 13 residues long. The V end lost 3 bases, the J end lost 3 bases, and 8 bases lay between the germline ends. CDR3 sequence: CASSERQDTEAFF. CDR3 nucleotides: TGTGCCAGCAGTGAGAGACAAGACACTGAAGCTTTCTTT.

This chain connects TRBV2 to TRBJ1-2, with 8 bases matching TRBD1. The CDR3 loop spans 13 amino acids. Germline V lookup: CDR1 SNHLY, CDR2 FYNNEI. V trimming: 2 bases; J trimming: 7 bases; junction bases outside the gene matches: 3. For the CDR3, the DNA is TGTGCCAGCAGTGAAACAGGGGGGGGTGGCTACACCTTC. Protein: CASSETGGGGYTF.

The V call is TRBV19, the J call TRBJ2-7, with 7 positions matching TRBD1. CDR3 length: 13 amino acids. Germline assignment: CDR1 LNHDA and CDR2 SQIVND (reference sequence). The ends lost 6 bases at V and 4 bases at J; junction bases unmatched: 6. The DNA for the CDR3 is TGTGCCAGTAGGACTACACAGGGGTACGAGCAGTACTTC. Translated, it gives CASRTTQGYEQYF.

The chain employs TRBV11-3 and TRBJ1-2; D possibly corresponds to TRBD1 (5 bases). CDR1 and CDR2 from the germline V gene are SGHNT and YENEEA. This CDR3 contains 14 residues. Trimming stripped 0 bases from V and 6 bases from J, with 11 bases between. CDR3 bases: TGTGCCAGCAGCTTAGATCGGAACAGGCATGGCTACACCTTC. It codes for CASSLDRNRHGYTF.

The chain carries TRBV4-3 and TRBJ2-5; maybe TRBD1 (5 bases). Trimming removed 1 base from V and 1 base from J, with 7 bases in between. CDR1 LGHNA and CDR2 YSLEER come from the germline V gene. The CDR3 runs to 14 residues. CDR3 sequence: CASSQGTTQETQYF. For the CDR3, the DNA is TGCGCCAGCAGCCAAGGGACAACCCAAGAGACCCAGTACTTC.

This clone has a single count. The sample carries other DNA sequences with the same CDR3. J is TRBJ2-7 and V is TRBV11-2; TRBD2 matches at 8 bases. Losses at the gene ends were 5 bases for V and 5 bases for J; bases not matched to a gene: 2. Germline lookup yields CDR1 SGHAT and CDR2 FQNNGV. The CDR3 spans 12 residues. CDR3 in amino acids: CASSPTSDEQYF. CDR3 nucleotides: TGTGCCAGCAGCCCGACTAGCGACGAGCAGTACTTC.

On this clone: One end of the junction varies from germline; a read error may be responsible. This rearrangement joins TRBV24-1 to TRBJ2-1; D perhaps matches TRBD1 (6 bases). This CDR3 is built from 16 residues. CDR1 and CDR2 from the germline V gene are KGHDR and SFDVKD. The CDR3 sequence: CAASEPTGSSYNEQFF. CDR3 nucleotide sequence: TGTGCCGCCAGTGAACCAACAGGGAGCTCCTACAATGAGCAGTTCTTC.

V usage is TRBV11-2 and J usage is TRBJ1-4, with 8 bases identical to TRBD1. In germline, CDR1 is SGHAT, CDR2 FQNNGV. The V segment lost 2 bases and the J segment 6 bases; nucleotides outside the gene matches: 8. The CDR3 runs to 16 residues. CDR3 residues: CASSLNPGQGHEKLFF. CDR3 DNA sequence: TGTGCCAGCAGCTTAAACCCAGGACAGGGTCATGAAAAACTGTTTTTT.

The rearrangement uses TRBV7-2 and TRBJ2-3, with D tentatively TRBD2 (5 bases). The CDR3 is 17 residues long. Germline assignment: CDR1 SGHTA and CDR2 FQGNSA. Trimming took off 0 bases at V and 4 bases at J, with 17 bases between the two ends. This chain's CDR3 is CASSLALSGPAADTQYF. CDR3 sequence (DNA): TGTGCCAGCAGCTTAGCGCTGAGCGGCCCCGCGGCAGATACGCAGTATTTT.

V is TRBV27 and J is TRBJ2-1, with 11 bases matching TRBD2. The CDR3 is 16 residues long. CDR1 is MNHEY and CDR2 is SMNVEV in the germline V gene (reference sequence). The junction had 12 bases not matched to a gene; V was cut back by 4 bases and J by 10 bases. CDR3 nucleotide sequence: TGTGCCAGCAGTTCCCTTCGGACTAGCGGGTCCCGGGAGCAGTTCTTC. Its translation is CASSSLRTSGSREQFF.

The V and J genes are TRBV4-1 and TRBJ2-1; 13 bases align to TRBD2. This CDR3 has 15 amino acids. The J segment lost 9 bases and the V segment lost 2 bases, leaving 4 bases of the junction unmatched. Germline V gene lookup returns CDR1 MGHRA and CDR2 YSYEKL. CDR3 protein: CASSQTGLAGSEQFF. The CDR3 coding sequence is TGCGCCAGCAGCCAAACGGGACTAGCGGGGAGTGAGCAGTTCTTC.

The V and J genes are TRBV19 and TRBJ1-2; unclear D gene. V was clipped by 2 bases and J by 2 bases, with 6 bases between them. Per the germline V gene, CDR1 is LNHDA and CDR2 is SQIVND (reference sequence). The CDR3 length is 13 residues. CDR3 DNA sequence: TGTGCCAGTAGTATATCAGTAAACTATGGCTACACCTTC. Translated, it gives CASSISVNYGYTF.

The chain links TRBV4-3 to TRBJ2-1; TRBD2 matches 14 bases. The junction had 8 bases not matched to a gene; V was cut back by 3 bases and J by 10 bases. This CDR3 has 16 amino acids. Germline values: CDR1 LGHNA, CDR2 YSLEER. The CDR3 sequence: CASSQGPGLAGVEQFF. The CDR3 DNA reads TGCGCCAGCAGCCAGGGACCGGGACTAGCGGGAGTGGAGCAGTTCTTC.

The V call is TRBV7-3, the J call TRBJ2-1, with a weak D call TRBD1 (5 bases). CDR3 length: 14 residues. Trimming left V 3 bases short and J 2 bases short, with 8 bases between. Germline lookup yields CDR1 SGHTA and CDR2 FQGTGA. CDR3 DNA sequence: TGTGCCAGCAGCTTTGACAGCGCCTACAATGAGCAGTTCTTC. Its protein product is CASSFDSAYNEQFF.

This chain connects TRBV9 to TRBJ2-3, with a possible D match to TRBD2 (6 bases). Germline loops: CDR1 SGDLS, CDR2 YYNGEE. The CDR3 contains 16 residues. Trimming cost V 0 bases and J 0 bases, with 11 bases left between them. The CDR3 coding sequence is TGTGCCAGCAGCGTAGGGCGGGGTGCTAGCACAGATACGCAGTATTTT. Translation gives CASSVGRGASTDTQYF.

This clone was observed a handful of times. V and J are TRBV3-1 (or the pseudogene TRBV3-2) and TRBJ2-3, with D unresolved. V was pared by 3 bases and J by 6 bases, with 10 bases between. Per germline, CDR1 LGHDT and CDR2 YNNKEL (reference sequence). The CDR3 loop spans 13 amino acids. CDR3 nucleotide sequence: TGTGCCAGCAGCCATGTGAGGTGGGATACGCAGTATTTT. Encoded protein: CASSHVRWDTQYF.